The T cell receptor beta chain described here comes from a study of T cells in Graves' hyperthyroidism and ophthalmopathy (dated by TCRdb to the late 2010s). A note on the overall study: Peripheral blood was sampled at the time of initial diagnosis, prior to any treatment. TCR V-J signatures able to tell the groups apart were searched for in a discovery cohort of more than 90 patients, of whom roughly 42 had Graves' ophthalmopathy and around 57 had stable Graves' hyperthyroidism. Whether ophthalmopathy could be predicted prospectively was tested in an independent validation cohort made up of 18 hyperthyroidism patients plus 17 patients who later progressed to ophthalmopathy. The approximately 100 discovery patients were divided at random into training and test sets in a 7:3 ratio. In more than 5 Graves' hyperthyroidism patients, the study also compared T-cell repertoires from thyroid tissue with T-cell repertoires from blood. After blood sampling, hyperthyroidism patients were treated with methimazole at a starting dose of 30 mg daily, and ophthalmopathy patients were treated with high-dose intravenous methylprednisolone. The paper reports TCR Vbeta CDR3 sequencing of 135 peripheral blood samples: under 45 ophthalmopathy, fewer than 80 hyperthyroidism and approximately 17 progressor patients.

Ophthalmopathy patients had moderately to severely active disease, with a Clinical Activity Score of 3 or more, a NOSPECS grade of 4 or more, and a disease duration of less than 3 months. The study excluded patients with uncontrolled infections, other autoimmune diseases, pregnancy or lactation. Diagnoses were established on the basis of clinical symptoms, serum thyroxine and TRAb, thyroid ultrasound, and orbital computed tomography. Ficoll-Paque density gradient centrifugation was used to isolate PBMCs from 8 to 10 ml of fresh peripheral blood. Total RNA was extracted with Trizol reagent, and quality was checked on an Agilent 2100 Bioanalyzer. On this clonotype itself: Its antigen is currently not known. Per-base quality was not reported, and no clone a single base away is much larger than it.

V gives up 7 bases and J gives up 6 bases, and the segment between their germline ends measures 13 bases. The germline V gene sets CDR1 to SGHTA and CDR2 to FQGNSA. Counted from cysteine to phenylalanine, this CDR3 has 13 amino acids. Just CDR3 DNA is preserved here, 39 bases in frame from base 1. The TCR beta CDR3 regions were amplified from the RNA transcripts. The first round of RT-PCR for the TCR CDR3 was performed with the HTBI primer set and the Qiagen OneStep RT-PCR kit. Libraries were constructed in a second round of multiplex PCR, after which size selection and purification were carried out. Paired-end sequencing of the libraries was performed with 100 bp reads on an Illumina HiSeq2000. From the authors' description of their analysis: SOAPnuke was used to process the raw data, removing reads that contained adapters or uncalled bases, had a mean Phred below 15, or lacked an exact match to the constant primer or identifier. COPE v1.2.5 was used to merge the high-quality paired reads, and each unique nucleotide sequence was defined as a clonotype. Clonotypes were aligned to IMGT TRBV, TRBD and TRBJ reference segments using MiTCR v1.1. Analysis was restricted to V-J combinations with a frequency above 0.0001, which covered roughly 99% of repertoires. The TCS score was defined as F50 (clonal expansion) divided by E x V (chaos), with BLOSUM62-based TCRdist calculated between CDR3 peptides within each V-J. Welch's t-statistics and random forest reduced fewer than 550 V-J features to 10 to 15, which were used in a naive Bayes classifier (R e1071). In-frame beta chains were kept once TCRdb had trimmed the public reads at Q25 with fastp and called clones with MiXCR. Each record represents a unique CDR3 protein, reported with the most common genes and DNA among its rows. V and J calls and clone size were set by TCRdb, not the authors. In this sample the table shows 450,000 to 500,000 distinct CDR3 sequences, around a fifth of which occur a single time. 49% of the sample goes to the ten largest clones.

Broader findings and caveats from the paper: In validation, the model predicted progression to ophthalmopathy with 55% to 71% sensitivity and approximately 74% specificity, a median of about 6.7 months before onset. Most expanded thyroid clonotypes (frequency above 0.001) were also detected in blood, a finding suggesting that blood repertoires may reflect thyroid immune responses. No statistical method was used to set the sample size in advance, and investigators knew the group allocation. A 13 V-J signature model separated ophthalmopathy from stable hyperthyroidism, with around 91% sensitivity and 81.08% specificity in cross-validation and 80%/75% in testing.

What was sequenced was blood. The chain was built from TRBV7-2 and TRBJ2-1; TRBD1 could be the D gene, as 6 bases match. The clonotype was recovered from a woman in her seventies with Graves' ophthalmopathy. The CDR3 has the sequence CASNSRGSNEQFF. The nucleotide sequence reads as follows: TGTGCCAGCAACTCGAGGGGGAGCAATGAGCAGTTCTTC.